The 13 T cell receptor beta chains below all came from one sample that was sequenced in a study of T cell changes during pregnancy in multiple sclerosis. TCRdb keeps only in-frame clones here, not all; method: immunoSEQ multiplex PCR. The sample lists 36,000 or so clones; 88% were seen once. The sequenced sample was CD4+ T cells from peripheral blood mononuclear cells, obtained in the first trimester of pregnancy. These receptor sequences come from a female donor with multiple sclerosis, enrolled in a pregnancy study.

This sequence joins TRBV6-5 and TRBJ1-3, with D perhaps matching TRBD1 (6 bases). This CDR3 comprises 13 residues. V was cut by 6 bases and J by 2 bases, with 8 bases left in between. From germline, CDR1 is MNHEY and CDR2 SVGAGI. The CDR3 sequence: CASRGTPGNTIYF. The CDR3, as DNA: TGTGCCAGCAGGGGGACACCTGGAAACACCATATATTTT.

The chain couples TRBV6-1 to TRBJ1-2, with D perhaps matching TRBD1 (5 bases). Germline V CDR1 and CDR2: MNHNS, SASEGT. V lost 4 bases and J 0 bases, leaving 21 bases between the germline ends. CDR3 size: 18 residues. The DNA for the CDR3 is TGTGCCAGCAGTGCTTCGTTGGACACCCGATGGGCTAACTATGGCTACACCTTC. This gives the protein CASSASLDTRWANYGYTF.

This clone has just a few counts. The chain employs TRBV9 and TRBJ2-2, with a tentative D call TRBD1 (6 bases). The CDR3 extends over 17 amino acids. Looked up from germline, CDR1 is SGDLS and CDR2 is YYNGEE. Deletions cut 0 bases from V and 4 bases from J, with 16 bases between. The DNA of the CDR3 is TGTGCCAGCAGCGTAGCGCCCATTGAGGGGGTCACCGGGGAGCTGTTTTTT. This sequence encodes CASSVAPIEGVTGELFF.

J is TRBJ2-7 and V is TRBV30; 7 bases map to TRBD1. The CDR3 is 15 residues long. J gave up 0 bases and V 4 bases, and 9 bases lay outside the gene matches. Germline V CDR1 and CDR2: GTSNPN, SVGIG (reference sequence). This chain's CDR3 is CAWTPGTASSYEQYF. The CDR3 DNA sequence: TGTGCCTGGACCCCCGGGACAGCGAGCTCCTACGAGCAGTACTTC. The variable domain in full, completed from reference TRBV30 and TRBJ2-7, reads SQTIHQWPATLVQPVGSPLSLECTVEGTSNPNLYWYRQAAGRGLQLLFYSVGIGQISSEVPQNLSASRPQDRQFILSSKKLLLSDSGFYLCAWTPGTASSYEQYFGPGTRLTVT.

The chain has TRBV7-9 and TRBJ2-7; 11 bases match TRBD2. The V gene's germline CDR1 is SEHNR and CDR2 FQNEAQ (reference sequence). V dropped 1 base and J dropped 4; count of bases not matched to a gene: 12. The CDR3 totals 18 residues. The CDR3 protein is CASSLGGTSGLGVYEQYF. CDR3 nucleotides: TGTGCCAGCAGCTTAGGCGGGACTAGCGGCCTAGGAGTTTACGAGCAGTACTTC.

The V gene is TRBV5-1, the J gene TRBJ2-1; D unclear. Trimming removed 0 bases from V and 6 bases from J, with 4 bases in between. Looked up from germline, CDR1 is SGHRS and CDR2 is YFSETQ. The length of the CDR3 is 12 residues. The CDR3 here is CASSLVVNEQFF. In DNA form, the CDR3 reads TGCGCCAGCAGCTTGGTAGTCAATGAGCAGTTCTTC.

The genes are TRBV18 and TRBJ1-6, with a weak D call TRBD1 (6 bases). This CDR3 comprises 16 residues. Germline V CDR1 and CDR2: KGHSH, LQKENI. Trimming shortened V by 4 bases and J by 4 bases, and 14 bases separated the two germline ends. The DNA for the CDR3 is TGTGCCAGCTCACACCTGACAGGAGATTATAATTCACCCCTCCACTTT. Protein sequence: CASSHLTGDYNSPLHF.

This chain connects TRBV9 to TRBJ1-1; 7 nucleotides line up with TRBD1. Germline CDR1 is SGDLS and CDR2 is YYNGEE. The ends lost 1 base at V and 1 base at J; junction bases unmatched: 4. This CDR3 is built from 15 residues. DNA for the CDR3: TGTGCCAGCAGCGTATTACAGGGGCCGAACACTGAAGCTTTCTTT. This gives the protein CASSVLQGPNTEAFF.

The chain carries TRBV5-1 and TRBJ2-3; 14 bases are a match to TRBD2. Trimming removed 9 bases from V and 7 bases from J; junction bases left unmatched: 7. CDR1 and CDR2 (germline): SGHRS, YFSETQ. There are 14 residues in the CDR3. CDR3 amino acids: CATRLAGGQNTQYF. DNA of the CDR3: TGCGCCACTAGACTAGCGGGAGGGCAAAATACGCAGTATTTT.

The DNA for the CDR3 is TGTGCCAGCAGTCCGACAGATTGGCGTGTCGAGGCTTTCTTT. It translates to CASSPTDWRVEAFF. V usage is TRBV28 and J usage is TRBJ1-1, with D maybe TRBD1 (5 bases). V was trimmed by 5 bases and J by 11 bases, leaving 21 bases between them. The CDR3 has 14 residues. CDR1 and CDR2 from the germline V gene are MDHEN and SYDVKM.

In its sample, this clone was seen once. The chain joins TRBV28 to TRBJ2-1, with D unresolved. Trimming shortened V by 8 bases and J by 10 bases, and 12 bases separated the two germline ends. Germline lookup yields CDR1 MDHEN and CDR2 SYDVKM. The length of the CDR3 is 11 residues. The CDR3 region has the DNA TGTGCCAGCGAAGGAGAGGTCGAGCAGTTCTTC. This translates into CASEGEVEQFF.

This sequence joins TRBV7-5 and TRBJ1-2; TRBD1 reflects the table's D call only, with no check against the DNA. TRBV7-5 is listed as a pseudogene. This CDR3 contains 15 residues. The CDR3 spells CVRRRGQGTNYGYTF. CDR3 in DNA: TGTGTCAGAAGACGTGGACAGGGAACTAACTATGGCTACACCTTC.

This chain links TRBV27 with TRBJ2-7, with 9 bases aligning to TRBD1. Trimming took 5 bases from V and 2 from J; bases not matched to a gene: 7. The CDR3 totals 15 residues. Germline CDR1 MNHEY, CDR2 SMNVEV (reference sequence). The CDR3 region is CASSPDRGMTYEQYF. For the CDR3, the DNA is TGTGCCAGCAGTCCCGACAGGGGGATGACCTACGAGCAGTACTTC.